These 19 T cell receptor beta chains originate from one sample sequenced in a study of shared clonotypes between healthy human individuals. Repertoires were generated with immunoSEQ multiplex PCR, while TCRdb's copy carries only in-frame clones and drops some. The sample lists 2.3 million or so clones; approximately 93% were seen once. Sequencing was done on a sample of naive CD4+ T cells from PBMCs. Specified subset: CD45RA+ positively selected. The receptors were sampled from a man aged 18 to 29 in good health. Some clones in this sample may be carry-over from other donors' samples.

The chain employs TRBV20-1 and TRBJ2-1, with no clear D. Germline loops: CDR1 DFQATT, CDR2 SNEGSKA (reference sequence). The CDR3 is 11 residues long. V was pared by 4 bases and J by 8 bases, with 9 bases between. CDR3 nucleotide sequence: TGCAGTGCTACTCTGTGGGATGAGCAGTTCTTC. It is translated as CSATLWDEQFF.

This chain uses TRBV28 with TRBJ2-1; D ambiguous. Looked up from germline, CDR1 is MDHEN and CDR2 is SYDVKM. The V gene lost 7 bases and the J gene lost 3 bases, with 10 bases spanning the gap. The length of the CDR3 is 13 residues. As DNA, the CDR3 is TGTGCCAGCACCATCCCGGGCTACAATGAGCAGTTCTTC. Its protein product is CASTIPGYNEQFF.

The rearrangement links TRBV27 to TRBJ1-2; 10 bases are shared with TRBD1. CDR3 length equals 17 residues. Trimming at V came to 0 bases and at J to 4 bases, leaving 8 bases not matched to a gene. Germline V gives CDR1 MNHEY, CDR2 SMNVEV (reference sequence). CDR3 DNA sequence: TGTGCCAGCAGTTTATCGGGACAGGGGCGCTTTCCCTATGGCTACACCTTC. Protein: CASSLSGQGRFPYGYTF.

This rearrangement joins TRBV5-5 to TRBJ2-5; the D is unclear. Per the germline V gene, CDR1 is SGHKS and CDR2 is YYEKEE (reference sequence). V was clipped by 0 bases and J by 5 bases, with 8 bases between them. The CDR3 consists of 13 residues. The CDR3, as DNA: TGTGCCAGCAGCTTGGCACCTTTGGAGACCCAGTACTTC. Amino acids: CASSLAPLETQYF.

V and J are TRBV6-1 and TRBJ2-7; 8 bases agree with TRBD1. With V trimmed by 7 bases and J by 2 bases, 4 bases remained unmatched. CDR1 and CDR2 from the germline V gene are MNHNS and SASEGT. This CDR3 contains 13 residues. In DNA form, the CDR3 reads TGTGCCAGCACTATGACAGGGGCCTACGAGCAGTACTTC. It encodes CASTMTGAYEQYF.

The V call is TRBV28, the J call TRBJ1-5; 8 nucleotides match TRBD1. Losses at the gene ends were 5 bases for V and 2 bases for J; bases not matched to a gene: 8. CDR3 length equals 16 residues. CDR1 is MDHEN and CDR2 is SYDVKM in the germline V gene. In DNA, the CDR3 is TGTGCCAGCAGTCCAGACAGGGGTGGGGGCAATCAGCCCCAGCATTTT. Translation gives CASSPDRGGGNQPQHF. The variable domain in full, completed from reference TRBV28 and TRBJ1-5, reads DVKVTQSSRYLVKRTGEKVFLECVQDMDHENMFWYRQDPGLGLRLIYFSYDVKMKEKGDIPEGYSVSREKKERFSLILESASTNQTSMYLCASSPDRGGGNQPQHFGDGTRLSIL.

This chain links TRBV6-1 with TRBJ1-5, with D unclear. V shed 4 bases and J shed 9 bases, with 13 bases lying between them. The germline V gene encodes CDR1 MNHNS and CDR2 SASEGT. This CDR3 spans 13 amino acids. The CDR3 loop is CASSAGITGPQHF. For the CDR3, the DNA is TGTGCCAGCAGTGCGGGCATCACGGGGCCCCAGCATTTT.

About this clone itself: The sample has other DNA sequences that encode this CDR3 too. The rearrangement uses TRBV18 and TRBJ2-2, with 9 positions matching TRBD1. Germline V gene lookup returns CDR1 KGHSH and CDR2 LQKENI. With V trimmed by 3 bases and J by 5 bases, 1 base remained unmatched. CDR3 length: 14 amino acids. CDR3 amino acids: CASSPGQGTGELFF. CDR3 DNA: TGTGCCAGCTCACCGGGACAGGGAACCGGGGAGCTGTTTTTT.

CDR3 residues: CASSQKDRGATNEKLFF. CDR3 in DNA: TGCGCCAGCAGCCAAAAAGACAGGGGGGCAACTAATGAAAAACTGTTTTTT. This chain joins TRBV4-1 and TRBJ1-4; TRBD1 matches 9 bases. Germline assignment: CDR1 MGHRA and CDR2 YSYEKL. V gave up 2 bases and J gave up 0 bases; unmatched junction bases: 4. The CDR3 runs to 17 residues.

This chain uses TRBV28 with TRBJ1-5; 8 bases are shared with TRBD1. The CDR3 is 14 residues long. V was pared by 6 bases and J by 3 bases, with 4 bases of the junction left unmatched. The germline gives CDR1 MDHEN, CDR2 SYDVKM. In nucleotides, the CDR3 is TGTGCCAGCAGGGGGACAGGCACCAATCAGCCCCAGCATTTT. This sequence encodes CASRGTGTNQPQHF. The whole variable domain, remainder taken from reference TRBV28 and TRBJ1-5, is DVKVTQSSRYLVKRTGEKVFLECVQDMDHENMFWYRQDPGLGLRLIYFSYDVKMKEKGDIPEGYSVSREKKERFSLILESASTNQTSMYLCASRGTGTNQPQHFGDGTRLSIL.

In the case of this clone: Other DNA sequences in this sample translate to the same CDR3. Here the CDR3 reads CASRRLAGGSGANVLTF. CDR3 DNA: TGTGCCAGTAGGAGACTAGCGGGAGGTTCTGGGGCCAACGTCCTGACTTTC. V gene TRBV19 combines with J gene TRBJ2-6; 13 bases are shared with TRBD2. The V gene's germline CDR1 is LNHDA and CDR2 SQIVND (reference sequence). Trimming at V came to 6 bases and at J to 1 base, leaving 3 bases not matched to a gene. The CDR3 is made up of 17 amino acids.

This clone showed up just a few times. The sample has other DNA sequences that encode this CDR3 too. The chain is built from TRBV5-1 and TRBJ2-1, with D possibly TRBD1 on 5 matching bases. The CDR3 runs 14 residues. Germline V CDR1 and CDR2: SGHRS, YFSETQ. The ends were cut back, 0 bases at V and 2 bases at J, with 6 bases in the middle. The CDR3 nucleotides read TGCGCCAGCAGCTTGGAGGGGACCTACAATGAGCAGTTCTTC. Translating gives CASSLEGTYNEQFF.

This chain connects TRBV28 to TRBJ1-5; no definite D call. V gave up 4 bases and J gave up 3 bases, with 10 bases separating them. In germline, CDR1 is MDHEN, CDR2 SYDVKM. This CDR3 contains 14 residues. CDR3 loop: CASSWILPNQPQHF. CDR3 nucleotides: TGTGCCAGCAGTTGGATCCTTCCCAATCAGCCCCAGCATTTT. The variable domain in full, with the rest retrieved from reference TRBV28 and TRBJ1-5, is DVKVTQSSRYLVKRTGEKVFLECVQDMDHENMFWYRQDPGLGLRLIYFSYDVKMKEKGDIPEGYSVSREKKERFSLILESASTNQTSMYLCASSWILPNQPQHFGDGTRLSIL.

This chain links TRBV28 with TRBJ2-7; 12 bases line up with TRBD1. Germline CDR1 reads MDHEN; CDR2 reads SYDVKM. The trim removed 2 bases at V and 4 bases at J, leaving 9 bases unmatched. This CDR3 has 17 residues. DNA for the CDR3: TGTGCCAGCAGTTTAGGTGGGACAGGGGGCGCGATTTACGAGCAGTACTTC. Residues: CASSLGGTGGAIYEQYF.

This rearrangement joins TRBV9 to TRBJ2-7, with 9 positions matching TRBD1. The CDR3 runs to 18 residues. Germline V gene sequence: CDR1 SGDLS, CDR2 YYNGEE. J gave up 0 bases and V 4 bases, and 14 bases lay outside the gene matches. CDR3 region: CASSPRPGTGTSSYEQYF. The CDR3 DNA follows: TGTGCCAGCAGCCCACGTCCCGGGACAGGGACGAGCTCCTACGAGCAGTACTTC.

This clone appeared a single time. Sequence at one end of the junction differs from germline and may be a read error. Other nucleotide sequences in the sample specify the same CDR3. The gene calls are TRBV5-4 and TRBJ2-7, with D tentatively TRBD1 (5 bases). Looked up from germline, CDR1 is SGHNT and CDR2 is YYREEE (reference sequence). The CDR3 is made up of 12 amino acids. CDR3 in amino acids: CASSRLGQGSHF. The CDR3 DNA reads TGTGCCAGCAGCCGCCTGGGGCAAGGTTCCCACTTC.

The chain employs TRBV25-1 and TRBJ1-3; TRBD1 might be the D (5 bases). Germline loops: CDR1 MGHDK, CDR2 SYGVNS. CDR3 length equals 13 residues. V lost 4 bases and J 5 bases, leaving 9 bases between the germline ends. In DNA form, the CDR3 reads TGTGCCAGCAGTGGGAGGGGTCGAAACACCATATATTTT. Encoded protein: CASSGRGRNTIYF.

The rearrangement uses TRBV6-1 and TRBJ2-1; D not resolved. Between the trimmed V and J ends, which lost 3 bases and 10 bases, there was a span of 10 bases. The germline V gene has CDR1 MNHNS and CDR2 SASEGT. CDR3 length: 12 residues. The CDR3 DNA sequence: TGTGCCAGCAGTGACGAGAAGGCGGAGCAGTTCTTC. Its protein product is CASSDEKAEQFF.

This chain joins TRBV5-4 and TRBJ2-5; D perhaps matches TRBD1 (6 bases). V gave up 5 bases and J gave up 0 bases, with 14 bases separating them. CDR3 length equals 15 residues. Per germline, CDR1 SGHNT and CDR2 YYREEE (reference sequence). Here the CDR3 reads CASRPGTGNQETQYF. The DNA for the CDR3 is TGTGCCAGCAGACCCGGAACAGGGAACCAAGAGACCCAGTACTTC.